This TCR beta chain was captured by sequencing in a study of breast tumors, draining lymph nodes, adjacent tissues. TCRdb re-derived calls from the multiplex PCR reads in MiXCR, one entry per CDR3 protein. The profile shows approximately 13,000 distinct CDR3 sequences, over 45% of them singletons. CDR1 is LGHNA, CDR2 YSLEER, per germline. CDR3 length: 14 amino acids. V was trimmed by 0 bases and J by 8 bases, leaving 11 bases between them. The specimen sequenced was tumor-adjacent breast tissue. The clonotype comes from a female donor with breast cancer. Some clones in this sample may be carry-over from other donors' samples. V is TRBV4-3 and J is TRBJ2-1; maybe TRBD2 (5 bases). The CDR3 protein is CASSQDRGTYEQFF. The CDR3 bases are TGCGCCAGCAGCCAAGATCGGGGTACCTATGAGCAGTTCTTC.